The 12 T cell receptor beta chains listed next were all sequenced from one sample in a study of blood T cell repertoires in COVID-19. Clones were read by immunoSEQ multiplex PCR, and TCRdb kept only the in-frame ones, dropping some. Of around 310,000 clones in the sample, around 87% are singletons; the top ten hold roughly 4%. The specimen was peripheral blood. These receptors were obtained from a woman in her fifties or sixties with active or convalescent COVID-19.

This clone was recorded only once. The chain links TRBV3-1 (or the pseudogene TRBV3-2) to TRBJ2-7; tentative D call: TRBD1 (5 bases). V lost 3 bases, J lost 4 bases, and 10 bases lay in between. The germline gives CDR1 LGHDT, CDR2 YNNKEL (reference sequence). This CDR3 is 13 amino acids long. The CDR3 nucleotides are TGTGCCAGCAGCCACCCCGACAGTTACGAGCAGTACTTC. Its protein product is CASSHPDSYEQYF.

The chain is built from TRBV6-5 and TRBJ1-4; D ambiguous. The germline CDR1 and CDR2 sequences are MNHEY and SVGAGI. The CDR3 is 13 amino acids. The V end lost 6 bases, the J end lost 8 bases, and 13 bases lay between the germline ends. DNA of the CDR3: TGTGCCAGCAGCACGCGACTCGGGGAAAAACTGTTTTTT. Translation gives CASSTRLGEKLFF.

CDR3 DNA sequence: TGTGCCAGCAGCCAAAACCGGGACAGCCCCACAGATACGCAGTATTTT. Translating gives CASSQNRDSPTDTQYF. The rearrangement uses TRBV7-9 and TRBJ2-3, with TRBD1 identical over 7 bases. This CDR3 is built from 16 residues. Germline V gene data show CDR1 as SEHNR and CDR2 as FQNEAQ (reference sequence). The J segment lost 2 bases and the V segment lost 5 bases, leaving 10 bases of the junction unmatched. Filled out from reference TRBV7-9 and TRBJ2-3, the complete variable domain reads DTGVSQNPRHKITKRGQNVTFRCDPISEHNRLYWYRQTLGQGPEFLTYFQNEAQLEKSRLLSDRFSAERPKGSFSTLEIQRTEQGDSAMYLCASSQNRDSPTDTQYFGPGTRLTVL.

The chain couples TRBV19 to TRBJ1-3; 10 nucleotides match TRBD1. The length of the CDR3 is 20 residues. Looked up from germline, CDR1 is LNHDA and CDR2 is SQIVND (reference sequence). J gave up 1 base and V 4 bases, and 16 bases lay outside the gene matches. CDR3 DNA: TGTGCCAGTAGTACTAACCGGGACAGGGGACTAACCTCATCTGGAAACACCATATATTTT. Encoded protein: CASSTNRDRGLTSSGNTIYF.

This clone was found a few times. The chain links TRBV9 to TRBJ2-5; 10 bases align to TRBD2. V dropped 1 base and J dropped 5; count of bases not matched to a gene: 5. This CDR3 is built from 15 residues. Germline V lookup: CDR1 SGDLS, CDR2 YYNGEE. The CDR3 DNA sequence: TGTGCCAGCAGCGTATCTAGCGGGAGACGGGAGACCCAGTACTTC. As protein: CASSVSSGRRETQYF.

CDR3 loop: CASRTGANQPQHF. The CDR3 bases are TGCGCCAGCAGGACAGGGGCGAATCAGCCCCAGCATTTT. The chain carries TRBV10-2 and TRBJ1-5, with 8 bases aligning to TRBD1. Unmatched junction bases numbered 2, after V lost 6 bases and J lost 4 bases. This CDR3 contains 13 residues. In germline, CDR1 is WSHSY, CDR2 SAAADI.

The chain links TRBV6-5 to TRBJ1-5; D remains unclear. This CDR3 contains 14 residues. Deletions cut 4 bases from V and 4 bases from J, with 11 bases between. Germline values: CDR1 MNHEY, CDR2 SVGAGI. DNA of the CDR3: TGTGCCAGCAGTTTTATCCGCGAGAATCAGCCCCAGCATTTT. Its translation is CASSFIRENQPQHF.

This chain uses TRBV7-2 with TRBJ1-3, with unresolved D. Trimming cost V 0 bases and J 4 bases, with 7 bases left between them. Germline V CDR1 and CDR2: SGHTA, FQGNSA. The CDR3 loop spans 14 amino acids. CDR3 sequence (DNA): TGTGCCAGCAGCTTAGCAAGTACAGGAAACACCATATATTTT. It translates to CASSLASTGNTIYF. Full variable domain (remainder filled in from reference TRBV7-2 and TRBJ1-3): GAGVSQSPSNKVTEKGKDVELRCDPISGHTALYWYRQSLGQGLEFLIYFQGNSAPDKSGLPSDRFSAERTGGSVSTLTIQRTQQEDSAVYLCASSLASTGNTIYFGEGSWLTVV.

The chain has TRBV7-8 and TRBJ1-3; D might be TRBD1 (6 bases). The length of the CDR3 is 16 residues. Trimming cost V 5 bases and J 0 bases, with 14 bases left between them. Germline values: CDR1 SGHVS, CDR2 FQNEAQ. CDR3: CASSPSGTSSGNTIYF. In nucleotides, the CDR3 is TGTGCCAGCAGCCCTTCCGGGACATCCTCTGGAAACACCATATATTTT.

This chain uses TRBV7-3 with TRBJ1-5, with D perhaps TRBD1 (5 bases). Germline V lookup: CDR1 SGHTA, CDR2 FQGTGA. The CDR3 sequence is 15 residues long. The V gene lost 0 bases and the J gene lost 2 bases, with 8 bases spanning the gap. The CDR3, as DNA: TGTGCCAGCAGCTTAACCGGGGGAGGCAATCAGCCCCAGCATTTT. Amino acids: CASSLTGGGNQPQHF.

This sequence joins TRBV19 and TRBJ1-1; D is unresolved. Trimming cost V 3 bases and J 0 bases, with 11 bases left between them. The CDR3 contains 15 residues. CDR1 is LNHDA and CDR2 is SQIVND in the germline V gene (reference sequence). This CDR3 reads CASSMAGFMNTEAFF. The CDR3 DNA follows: TGTGCCAGTAGTATGGCCGGGTTCATGAACACTGAAGCTTTCTTT. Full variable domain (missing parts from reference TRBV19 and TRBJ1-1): DGGITQSPKYLFRKEGQNVTLSCEQNLNHDAMYWYRQDPGQGLRLIYYSQIVNDFQKGDIAEGYSVSREKKESFPLTVTSAQKNPTAFYLCASSMAGFMNTEAFFGQGTRLTVV.

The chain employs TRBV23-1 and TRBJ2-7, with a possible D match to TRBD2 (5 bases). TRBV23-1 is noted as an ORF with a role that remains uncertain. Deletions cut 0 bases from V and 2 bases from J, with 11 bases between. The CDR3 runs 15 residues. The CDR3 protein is CASSQSRGTAYEQYF. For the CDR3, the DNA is TGCGCCAGCAGTCAATCTCGGGGAACGGCCTACGAGCAGTACTTC.